Listed below are T cell receptor beta chains from one sample, sequenced in a study of T cell changes during pregnancy in multiple sclerosis. Measured with immunoSEQ multiplex PCR; TCRdb has only the in-frame clones, and not every one. The data contain about 74,000 clones, 70% to 90% of them singletons. The sample was peripheral blood, taken before pregnancy. These receptors were obtained from a female donor with multiple sclerosis, enrolled in a pregnancy study. CDR3s include the opening cysteine and the closing phenylalanine or tryptophan. The order of the fields is D gene, J gene, clone size, V gene, CDR3 protein, CDR3 DNA. A D gene is named only where the DNA matches it firmly. Size is omitted from some rows. Given values are once, few, many or a class for expanded clones.

D: -
J: TRBJ1-2
size: -
V: TRBV6-1
CDR3: CASSEGPATNYGYTF
DNA: TGTGCCAGCAGTGAAGGCCCCGCGACTAACTATGGCTACACCTTC

D: -
J: TRBJ1-1
size: -
V: TRBV6-5
CDR3: CASRAEGRKNTEAFF
DNA: TGTGCCAGCAGGGCCGAAGGGAGGAAGAACACTGAAGCTTTCTTT

D: TRBD2
J: TRBJ2-1
size: -
V: TRBV15
CDR3: CATSRGGGNNNEQFF
DNA: TGTGCCACCAGCAGAGGCGGGGGGAATAACAATGAGCAGTTCTTC

D: -
J: TRBJ2-1
size: -
V: TRBV25-1
CDR3: CASTGYNEQFF
DNA: TGTGCCAGCACCGGTTACAATGAGCAGTTCTTC

D: -
J: TRBJ2-7
size: -
V: TRBV23-1
CDR3: CATSQEGLYEQYF
DNA: TGCGCGACCTCTCAGGAGGGACTCTACGAGCAGTACTTC

D: TRBD1
J: TRBJ2-1
size: -
V: TRBV19
CDR3: CASSWGQGIYNEQFF
DNA: TGTGCCAGTAGTTGGGGACAGGGTATCTACAATGAGCAGTTCTTC

D: TRBD1
J: TRBJ1-2
size: -
V: TRBV18
CDR3: CASSPPSGTGISYGYTF
DNA: TGTGCCAGCTCACCACCGTCCGGGACAGGGATTTCCTATGGCTACACCTTC

D: TRBD1
J: TRBJ2-7
size: -
V: TRBV5-1
CDR3: CASRQGTGGNEQYF
DNA: TGCGCCAGCAGGCAGGGGACAGGGGGTAACGAGCAGTACTTC

D: -
J: TRBJ1-2
size: -
V: TRBV4-1
CDR3: CASSQDWAPSSYGYTF
DNA: TGCGCCAGCAGCCAAGATTGGGCTCCCAGCTCCTATGGCTACACCTTC

D: -
J: TRBJ2-7
size: -
V: TRBV7-8
CDR3: CASSESFRAGEQYF
DNA: TGTGCCAGCAGCGAAAGCTTTAGAGCGGGCGAGCAGTACTTC

D: -
J: TRBJ2-3
size: -
V: TRBV2
CDR3: CASSEQGFGTDTQYF
DNA: TGTGCCAGCAGTGAACAGGGATTCGGCACAGATACGCAGTATTTT

D: -
J: TRBJ2-7
size: -
V: TRBV18
CDR3: CASSPPSYPSYEQYF
DNA: TGTGCCAGCTCACCACCTTCCTATCCCTCCTACGAGCAGTACTTC

D: TRBD2
J: TRBJ2-1
size: -
V: TRBV13
CDR3: CASVRLAITHEQFF
DNA: TGTGCCAGCGTGAGACTAGCAATAACCCATGAGCAGTTCTTC

D: -
J: TRBJ2-7
size: -
V: TRBV9
CDR3: CASSVGLPSSYEQYF
DNA: TGTGCCAGCAGCGTAGGACTGCCGAGCTCCTACGAGCAGTACTTC

D: TRBD2
J: TRBJ2-1
size: -
V: TRBV4-3
CDR3: CASSQSGGEQFF
DNA: TGCGCCAGCAGCCAGAGCGGGGGCGAGCAGTTCTTC

D: TRBD1
J: TRBJ1-1
size: -
V: TRBV6-5
CDR3: CASIGRQGSEAFF
DNA: TGTGCCAGCATCGGGAGACAGGGGTCTGAAGCTTTCTTT

D: -
J: TRBJ1-2
size: once
V: TRBV5-1
CDR3: CASSLGQDYGYTF
DNA: TGCGCCAGCAGCTTGGGGCAGGACTATGGCTACACCTTC

D: TRBD1
J: TRBJ1-1
size: -
V: TRBV5-4
CDR3: CASSSTDRENTEAFF
DNA: TGTGCCAGCAGCTCGACGGACAGGGAGAACACTGAAGCTTTCTTT

D: -
J: TRBJ2-5
size: -
V: TRBV9
CDR3: CASSTRPGEETQYF
DNA: TGTGCCAGCAGCACCCGCCCGGGGGAAGAGACCCAGTACTTC

D: TRBD2
J: TRBJ2-7
size: -
V: TRBV27
CDR3: CASSLSLGLGLYEQYF
DNA: TGTGCCAGCAGTTTATCGTTAGGACTAGGGCTCTACGAGCAGTACTTC

D: -
J: TRBJ2-2
size: -
V: TRBV4-3
CDR3: CASSQGPTGENTGELFF
DNA: TGCGCCAGCAGCCAAGGGCCGACGGGGGAAAACACCGGGGAGCTGTTTTTT

D: -
J: TRBJ1-5
size: -
V: TRBV19
CDR3: CASSGGSSYSNQPQHF
DNA: TGTGCCAGTAGTGGAGGGAGCAGCTATAGCAATCAGCCCCAGCATTTT

D: -
J: TRBJ1-3
size: -
V: TRBV4-1
CDR3: CASSQDSGYSGNTIYF
DNA: TGCGCCAGCAGCCAAGATTCGGGGTATTCTGGAAACACCATATATTTT

D: -
J: TRBJ2-5
size: -
V: TRBV7-8
CDR3: CASSLGSLQETQYF
DNA: TGTGCCAGCAGCTTGGGCAGCCTCCAAGAGACCCAGTACTTC

D: TRBD1
J: TRBJ2-3
size: -
V: TRBV28
CDR3: CASSLQQGARDTQYF
DNA: TGTGCCAGCAGTTTACAACAGGGGGCCAGGGATACGCAGTATTTT

D: -
J: TRBJ2-1
size: -
V: TRBV7-5
CDR3: CVRSEARYNEQFF
DNA: TGTGTCAGAAGCGAGGCTAGATACAATGAGCAGTTCTTC

D: -
J: TRBJ2-7
size: -
V: TRBV29-1
CDR3: CSVEVQDYEQYF
DNA: TGCAGCGTTGAGGTGCAGGACTACGAGCAGTACTTC

D: -
J: TRBJ2-2
size: -
V: TRBV30
CDR3: CAWSGGTGELFF
DNA: TGTGCCTGGAGCGGGGGTACCGGGGAGCTGTTTTTT

D: TRBD1
J: TRBJ1-1
size: -
V: TRBV5-1
CDR3: CASSLEAGGTEAFF
DNA: TGCGCCAGCAGCTTGGAGGCAGGGGGCACTGAAGCTTTCTTT

D: -
J: TRBJ1-5
size: -
V: TRBV27
CDR3: CASSLGTNQPQHF
DNA: TGTGCCAGCAGTTTGGGGACTAATCAGCCCCAGCATTTT

D: TRBD2
J: TRBJ2-3
size: -
V: TRBV5-1
CDR3: CASAKRAGDTDTQYF
DNA: TGCGCCAGCGCTAAACGAGCGGGGGACACAGATACGCAGTATTTT

D: -
J: TRBJ2-2
size: -
V: TRBV6-5
CDR3: CASRTGGSGELFF
DNA: TGTGCCAGCCGCACTGGAGGGTCCGGGGAGCTGTTTTTT

D: TRBD1
J: TRBJ1-6
size: -
V: TRBV30
CDR3: CAWMTGYNSPLHF
DNA: TGTGCCTGGATGACAGGGTATAATTCACCCCTCCACTTT

D: -
J: TRBJ1-1
size: -
V: TRBV28
CDR3: CASSFSRLGSGEAFF
DNA: TGTGCCAGCAGTTTTAGTAGGTTGGGGTCAGGGGAGGCTTTCTTT

D: -
J: TRBJ2-2
size: -
V: TRBV4-3
CDR3: CASSQDLIGQVTGELFF
DNA: TGCGCCAGCAGCCAAGATTTAATCGGCCAGGTGACCGGGGAGCTGTTTTTT

D: -
J: TRBJ1-5
size: -
V: TRBV19
CDR3: CASSILASNQPQHF
DNA: TGTGCCAGTAGTATTTTAGCTAGCAATCAGCCCCAGCATTTT

D: -
J: TRBJ2-1
size: once
V: TRBV7-8
CDR3: CASSVRYADKFF
DNA: TGTGCCAGCAGCGTTAGGTATGCGGATAAGTTCTTC

D: -
J: TRBJ1-6
size: -
V: TRBV4-1
CDR3: CASSQEGAFSSPLHF
DNA: TGCGCCAGCAGCCAAGAGGGGGCTTTTAGTTCACCCCTCCACTTT

D: -
J: TRBJ1-4
size: -
V: TRBV4-3
CDR3: CASSQLLGSNEKLFF
DNA: TGCGCCAGCAGCCAGCTCCTCGGGAGCAATGAAAAACTGTTTTTT

D: -
J: TRBJ2-1
size: -
V: TRBV10-1
CDR3: CASSETTPFGEYNEQFF
DNA: TGCGCCAGCAGTGAGACTACCCCATTTGGAGAGTACAATGAGCAGTTCTTC

D: TRBD1
J: TRBJ1-4
size: -
V: TRBV4-2
CDR3: CASSQTDREREKLFF
DNA: TGTGCCAGCAGCCAAACAGACAGGGAACGGGAAAAACTGTTTTTT

D: -
J: TRBJ2-3
size: -
V: TRBV9
CDR3: CASSAGSTDTQYF
DNA: TGTGCCAGCAGCGCGGGTAGCACAGATACGCAGTATTTT

D: -
J: TRBJ2-3
size: -
V: TRBV5-6
CDR3: CASSLGGKSTDTQYF
DNA: TGTGCCAGCAGCTTGGGTGGCAAGTCCACAGATACGCAGTATTTT

D: -
J: TRBJ2-7
size: -
V: TRBV4-2
CDR3: CASSQEVNTYEQYF
DNA: TGTGCCAGCAGCCAAGAGGTCAACACCTACGAGCAGTACTTC

D: -
J: TRBJ1-1
size: -
V: TRBV7-3
CDR3: CASSFAENTEAFF
DNA: TGTGCCAGCAGCTTTGCAGAGAACACTGAAGCTTTCTTT

D: -
J: TRBJ2-7
size: -
V: TRBV6-5
CDR3: CASYTGPQSYEQYF
DNA: TGTGCCAGCTATACAGGGCCCCAATCCTACGAGCAGTACTTC

D: TRBD2
J: TRBJ2-2
size: -
V: TRBV5-1
CDR3: CASSLGTSGDTGELFF
DNA: TGCGCCAGCAGCTTGGGGACTAGCGGGGACACCGGGGAGCTGTTTTTT

D: -
J: TRBJ1-1
size: -
V: TRBV11-1
CDR3: CASREGGATEAFF
DNA: TGTGCCAGCAGAGAGGGGGGGGCCACTGAAGCTTTCTTT

D: -
J: TRBJ2-1
size: -
V: TRBV19
CDR3: CASSIGGGFFYNEQFF
DNA: TGTGCCAGTAGTATAGGGGGAGGATTCTTTTACAATGAGCAGTTCTTC

D: -
J: TRBJ1-1
size: -
V: TRBV7-8
CDR3: CASSLAEGNTEAFF
DNA: TGTGCCAGCAGCTTAGCCGAGGGAAACACTGAAGCTTTCTTT

D: TRBD1
J: TRBJ1-2
size: -
V: TRBV18
CDR3: CASSPPGQGTSYGYTF
DNA: TGTGCCAGCTCACCACCGGGACAGGGGACAAGCTATGGCTACACCTTC

D: -
J: TRBJ2-7
size: -
V: TRBV7-9
CDR3: CASSQAEGGEQYF
DNA: TGTGCCAGCAGCCAAGCGGAGGGCGGCGAGCAGTACTTC

D: TRBD2
J: TRBJ2-7
size: -
V: TRBV2
CDR3: CASIGFFSGLYEQYF
DNA: TGTGCCAGCATTGGGTTTTTTAGCGGGCTCTACGAGCAGTACTTC

D: TRBD2
J: TRBJ2-1
size: -
V: TRBV27
CDR3: CASSLAGGPYNEQFF
DNA: TGTGCCAGCAGTTTAGCGGGGGGGCCTTATAATGAGCAGTTCTTC